This T cell receptor (beta chain) was sequenced in a study of cytomegalovirus exposure and HLA in healthy donors. General study points: In a later analysis, productive TCRs from donors in an Asian-associated ancestry cluster reportedly carried fewer N-insertions than the cohort mean. The study flagged 150 to 200 TCR beta chains as cytomegalovirus-associated. Three CMV-associated chains were confirmed in vitro to be specific for CMV antigens.

Regarding this clone: The antigen remains undetermined.

The PCR had 60 Vbeta and 13 Jbeta primers. Authors' analysis steps: Later, an analysis found 75 million to 90 million unique TCR beta chains, and around 10 million of these were shared. Only in-frame clones appear in the TCRdb table, and some are missing; sequencing was by immunoSEQ multiplex PCR. V and J calls and clone size are those listed in that table; D and trimming were worked out from the DNA. This table holds about 100,000 clones, 79% found once. V lost 7 bases, J lost 2 bases, and 8 bases lay in between. CDR3 length: 11 amino acids. CDR1 DFQATT and CDR2 SNEGSKA come from the germline V gene (reference sequence).

Sequenced: PBMCs. This receptor was taken from a female donor in good health and CMV-seropositive. This chain joins TRBV20-1 and TRBJ1-2; D may be TRBD1 (5 bases). CDR3 coding DNA: TGCAGTGTGGGGGGGAACTATGGCTACACCTTC. The encoded protein is CSVGGNYGYTF.